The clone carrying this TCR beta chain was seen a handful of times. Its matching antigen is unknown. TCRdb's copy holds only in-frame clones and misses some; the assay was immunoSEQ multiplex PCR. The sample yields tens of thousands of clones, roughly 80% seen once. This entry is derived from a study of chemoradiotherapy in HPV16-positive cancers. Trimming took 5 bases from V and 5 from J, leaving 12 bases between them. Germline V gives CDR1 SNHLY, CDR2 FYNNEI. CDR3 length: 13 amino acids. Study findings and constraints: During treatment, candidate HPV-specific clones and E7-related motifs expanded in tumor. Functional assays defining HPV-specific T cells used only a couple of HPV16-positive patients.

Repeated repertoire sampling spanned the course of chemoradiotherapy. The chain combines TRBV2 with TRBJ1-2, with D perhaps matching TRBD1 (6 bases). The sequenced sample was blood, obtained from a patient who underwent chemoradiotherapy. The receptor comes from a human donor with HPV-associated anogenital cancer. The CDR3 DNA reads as TGTGCCAGCAGTCGGACAGAAGGGTATGGCTACACCTTC. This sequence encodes CASSRTEGYGYTF.